This entry features one T cell receptor (beta chain) sequence. Antigen unknown. The data originate from a study of Ad26.COV2.S vaccination and SARS-CoV-2 variants. Germline V gene data show CDR1 as MNHEY and CDR2 as SVGAGI. V lost 10 bases, J lost 2 bases, and 7 bases stayed unmatched. The CDR3 has 14 amino acids. The study's findings and limits: Vaccine and placebo recipients had similar non-spike TCR breadth.

Treatment of the sample: about 20 received Ad26.COV2.S at low or high dose, single or two shots; about 5 received placebo; per-sample allocation not given. After the first vaccine or placebo injection, samples were drawn on day 63. Clones were sequenced by immunoSEQ multiplex PCR, and TCRdb holds only the in-frame ones, with some missing. The sample carries about 420,000 clones, approximately 90% recorded once. The receptor comes from a person aged 18 to 59 who received the Ad26.COV2.S COVID-19 vaccine or a placebo. The sequences come from peripheral blood, collected in a trial of Ad26.COV2.S vaccine versus placebo. The rearrangement joins TRBV6-5 to TRBJ2-3, with 9 bases identical to TRBD2. CDR3: CATYSGRYTDTQYF. CDR3 coding DNA: TGTGCCACCTATAGCGGGAGATACACAGATACGCAGTATTTT.